This T cell receptor beta chain originates from a study of molecular identifiers for immune sequencing clone quantification. TCRdb ran MiXCR on the PCR reads and lists one entry per CDR3 protein. The table has 250,000 to 350,000 distinct CDR3 sequences, 20% to 25% seen once; the top ten hold 0.81%. There are many counts of this clonotype. CDR1 is KGHDR and CDR2 is SFDVKD in the germline V gene. This CDR3 is 14 amino acids long. Trimming took off 5 bases at V and 1 base at J, with 8 bases between the two ends. Sequencing was performed on naive CD8+ T cells from blood, with Jurkat cell RNA spiked in. The subset is: FACS-sorted CD8+CD4-CCR7+CD45RA+ naive T cells. The J gene is TRBJ1-5, the V gene TRBV24-1; D is unclear. The source is a human donor in good health. Some libraries in this study had Jurkat cell RNA spiked in. The CDR3 is CATSGGSSNQPQHF. The CDR3 DNA is TGTGCCACCAGTGGAGGATCCAGCAATCAGCCCCAGCATTTT.